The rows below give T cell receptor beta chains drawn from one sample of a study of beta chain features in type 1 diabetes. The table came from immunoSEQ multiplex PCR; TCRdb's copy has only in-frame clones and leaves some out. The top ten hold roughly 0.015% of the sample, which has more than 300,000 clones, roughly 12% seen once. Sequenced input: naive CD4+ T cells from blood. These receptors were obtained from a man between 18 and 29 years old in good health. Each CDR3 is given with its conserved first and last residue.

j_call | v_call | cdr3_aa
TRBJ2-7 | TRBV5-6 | CASSLGLGGSYEQYF
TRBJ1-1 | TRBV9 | CASSRRGNTEAFF
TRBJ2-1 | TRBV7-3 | CASSTIGGGVGNEQFF
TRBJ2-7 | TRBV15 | CATSRDLSNSLVGPSYEQYF
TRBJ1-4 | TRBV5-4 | CASSQEFRQGSGKLFF
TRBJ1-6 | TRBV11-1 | CASSLTGIVSPLHF
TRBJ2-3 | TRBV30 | CAWTLALGTDTQYF
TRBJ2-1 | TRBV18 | CASSPPAEDEQFF
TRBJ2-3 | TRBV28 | CATGLDTDTQYF
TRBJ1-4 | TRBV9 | CASSDGVTTNEKLFF
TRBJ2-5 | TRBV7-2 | CASSLNTGLGETQYF
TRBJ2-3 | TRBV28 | CASSSYPQASTDTQYF
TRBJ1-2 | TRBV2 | CASTLWTGRGGYTF
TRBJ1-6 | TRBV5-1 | CASSTGQGVPLHF
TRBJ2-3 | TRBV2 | CASSVLAGGYDTQYF
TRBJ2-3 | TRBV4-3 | CASSQLGGAVTDTQYF
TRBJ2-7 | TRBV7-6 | CASSQGLNEQYF
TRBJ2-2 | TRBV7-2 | CASSLRLAGVNTGELFF
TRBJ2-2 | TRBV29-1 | CSVSPRLAVPGELFF
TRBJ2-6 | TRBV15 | CATSALGGSGANVLTF
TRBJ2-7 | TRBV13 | CASSLRPDSHEQYF
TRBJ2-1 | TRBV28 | CASRLASYNEQFF
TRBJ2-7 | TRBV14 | CASSRSQGAPYEQYF
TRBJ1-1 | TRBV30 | CAWRDRDTEAFF
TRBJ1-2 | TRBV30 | CAWRGQGRSYGYTF
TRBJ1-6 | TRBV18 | CASSPNISRAVGSPLHF
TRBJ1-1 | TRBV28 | CASSSPGGNGNTEAFF
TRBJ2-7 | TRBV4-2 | CASSQDIAGGTYEQYF
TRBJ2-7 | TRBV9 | CASSLGLAGRSYEQYF
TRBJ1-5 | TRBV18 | CASSPLPRTAHQPQHF
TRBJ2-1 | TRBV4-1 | CASSQDSLLYNEQFF